The present TCR beta chain was sequenced within a study of cytomegalovirus exposure and HLA in healthy donors. Study results and limitations: Specificity of a few CMV-associated chains for CMV antigens was verified in vitro. One later analysis, an examination of the 100 to 150 validation repertoires, found that first-cohort TCR clusters tended to co-occur in them. A list of 150 or so TCR beta chains associated with cytomegalovirus was given.

In the case of this clone: Its antigen is currently unknown.

Clones were read by immunoSEQ multiplex PCR, and TCRdb kept only the in-frame ones, dropping some. The table shows over 55,000 clones, with about 96% occurring only once. Germline V gene data show CDR1 as MNHNS and CDR2 as SASEGT. CDR3 length: 14 residues. The V and J ends lost 2 bases and 5 bases respectively, with 9 bases between them. Donors came from a validation cohort of approximately 110 subjects, distinct from the first 666-subject cohort. V gene TRBV6-1 combines with J gene TRBJ1-4; D remains ambiguous. The material sequenced was PBMCs. The source of this sequence is a young man in good health and CMV-seronegative. The CDR3 reads CASSEWQKNEKLFF. The CDR3 bases are TGTGCCAGCAGTGAATGGCAGAAGAATGAAAAACTGTTTTTT.